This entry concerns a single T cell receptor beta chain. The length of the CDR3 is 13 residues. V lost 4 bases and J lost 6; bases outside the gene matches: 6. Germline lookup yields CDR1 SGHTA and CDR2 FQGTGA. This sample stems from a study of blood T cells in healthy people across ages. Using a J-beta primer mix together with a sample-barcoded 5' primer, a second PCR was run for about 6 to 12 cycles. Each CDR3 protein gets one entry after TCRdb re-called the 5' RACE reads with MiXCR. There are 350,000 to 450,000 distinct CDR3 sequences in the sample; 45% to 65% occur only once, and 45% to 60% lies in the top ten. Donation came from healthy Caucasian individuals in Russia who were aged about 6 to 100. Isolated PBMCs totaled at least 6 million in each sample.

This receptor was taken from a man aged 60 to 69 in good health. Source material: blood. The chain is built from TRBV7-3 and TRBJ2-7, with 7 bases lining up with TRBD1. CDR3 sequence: CASSSDPGGEQYF. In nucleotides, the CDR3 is TGTGCCAGCAGCTCAGACCCAGGGGGCGAGCAGTACTTC.